Many counts were recorded for the clone carrying this TCR beta chain. The antigen is not known. This sample stems from a study of early T cells in non-severe SARS-CoV-2 infection. Whole-study findings and limits: Anti-spike CD8 responses were favored in VDJdb matching, and private and CD4 specificities were missed.

The CDR3 loop spans 15 amino acids. Per germline, CDR1 LNHNV and CDR2 YYDKDF (reference sequence). Trimming shortened V by 0 bases and J by 3 bases, and 11 bases separated the two germline ends. Each single cDNA molecule received a unique molecular identifier. TCRdb called the 5' RACE reads again in MiXCR, with one record for every CDR3 protein. The data show some 48,000 distinct CDR3 sequences, with around 4.6% seen just once and about 6% held by the top ten. This chain uses TRBV15 with TRBJ2-5; maybe TRBD1 (5 bases). This receptor was taken from an adult who was a healthcare worker with PCR-confirmed SARS-CoV-2 infection or an uninfected control (not recorded which). Sequencing input: whole blood. This CDR3 is CATSRDRRVEETQYF. The CDR3 bases are TGTGCCACCAGCAGAGATCGCAGGGTCGAAGAGACCCAGTACTTC. Based on the CDR3 plus reference TRBV15 and TRBJ2-5, the full variable domain is DAMVIQNPRYQVTQFGKPVTLSCSQTLNHNVMYWYQQKSSQAPKLLFHYYDKDFNNEADTPDNFQSRRPNTSFCFLDIRSPGLGDTAMYLCATSRDRRVEETQYFGPGTRLLVL.